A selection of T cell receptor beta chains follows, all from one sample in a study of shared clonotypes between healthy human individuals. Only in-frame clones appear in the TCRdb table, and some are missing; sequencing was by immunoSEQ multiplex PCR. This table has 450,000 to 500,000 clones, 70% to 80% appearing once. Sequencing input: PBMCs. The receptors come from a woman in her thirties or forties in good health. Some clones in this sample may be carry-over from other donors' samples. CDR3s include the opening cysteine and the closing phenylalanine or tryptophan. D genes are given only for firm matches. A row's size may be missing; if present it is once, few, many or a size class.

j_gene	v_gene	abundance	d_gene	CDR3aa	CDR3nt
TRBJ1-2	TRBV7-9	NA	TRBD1	CASSERQGHYGYTF	TGTGCCAGCAGCGAACGACAGGGTCACTATGGCTACACCTTC
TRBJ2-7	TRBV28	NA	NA	CASSPQTTYEQYF	TGTGCCAGCAGTCCGCAGACCACCTACGAGCAGTACTTC
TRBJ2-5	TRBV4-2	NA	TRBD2	CASSHTGLAGVETQYF	TGTGCCAGCAGCCACACGGGACTAGCGGGCGTAGAGACCCAGTACTTC
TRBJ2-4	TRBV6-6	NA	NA	CASRDSLAKNIQYF	TGTGCCAGCAGGGACAGTCTAGCCAAAAACATTCAGTACTTC
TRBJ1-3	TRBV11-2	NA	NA	CASSLWRNTIYF	TGTGCCAGCAGCTTATGGAGAAACACCATATATTTT
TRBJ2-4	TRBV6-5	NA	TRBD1	CASSPRGGHIQYF	TGTGCCAGCAGCCCCCGAGGGGGCCACATTCAGTACTTC
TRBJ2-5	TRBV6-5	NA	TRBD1	CASSVDRAQTQYF	TGTGCCAGCAGTGTCGACAGGGCGCAGACCCAGTACTTC
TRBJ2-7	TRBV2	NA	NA	CASSPGPLSYEQYF	TGTGCCAGCAGTCCAGGGCCTCTCTCCTACGAGCAGTACTTC
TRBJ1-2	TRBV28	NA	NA	CASSPDTWLNYGYTF	TGTGCCAGCAGTCCAGACACGTGGCTTAACTATGGCTACACCTTC
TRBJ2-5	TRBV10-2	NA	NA	CASSGNGETQYF	TGCGCCAGCAGCGGGAATGGGGAGACCCAGTACTTC
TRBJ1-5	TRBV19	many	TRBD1	CASSNPTGASGQPQHF	TGTGCCAGTAGCAATCCTACAGGGGCCAGCGGTCAGCCCCAGCATTTT
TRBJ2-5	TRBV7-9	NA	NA	CASSLEAGPQTQYF	TGTGCCAGCAGCTTAGAGGCGGGCCCACAGACCCAGTACTTC
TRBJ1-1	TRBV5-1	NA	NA	CASSLAVGRGTEAFF	TGCGCCAGCAGCTTGGCCGTAGGGAGAGGTACTGAAGCTTTCTTT
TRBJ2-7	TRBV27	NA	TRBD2	CASSETSGRDEQYF	TGTGCCAGCAGCGAGACTAGCGGGAGGGACGAGCAGTACTTC
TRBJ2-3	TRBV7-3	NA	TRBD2	CASSSGTSSTDTQYF	TGTGCCAGCAGCTCCGGGACTAGTAGTACGGATACGCAGTATTTT
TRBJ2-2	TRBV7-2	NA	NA	CASSLGGGTNTGELFF	TGTGCCAGCAGCTTAGGGGGGGGCACCAACACCGGGGAGCTGTTTTTT
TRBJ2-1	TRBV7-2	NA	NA	CASSLYPGLVDEQFF	TGTGCCAGCAGCTTATACCCGGGACTGGTAGATGAGCAGTTCTTC
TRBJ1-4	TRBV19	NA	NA	CASSMYEKLFF	TGTGCCAGTAGTATGTACGAAAAACTGTTTTTT
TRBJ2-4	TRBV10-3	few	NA	CAISESAGRNIQYF	TGTGCCATCAGTGAGTCGGCAGGGAGAAACATTCAGTACTTC
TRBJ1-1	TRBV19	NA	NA	CASSEGRVNTEAFF	TGTGCCAGTTCCGAGGGCAGGGTGAACACTGAAGCTTTCTTT
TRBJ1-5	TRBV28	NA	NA	CASSLTAMRPQHF	TGTGCCAGCAGCTTGACCGCAATGCGGCCCCAGCATTTT
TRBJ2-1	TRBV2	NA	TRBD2	CASSEEASGDNEQFF	TGTGCCAGCAGTGAAGAGGCTAGCGGGGACAATGAGCAGTTCTTC
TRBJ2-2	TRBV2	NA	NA	CAILPLGTGELFF	TGTGCCATCCTTCCTCTAGGCACCGGGGAGCTGTTTTTT
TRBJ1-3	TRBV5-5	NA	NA	CASSFGRNTIYF	TGTGCCAGCAGCTTCGGGAGAAACACCATATATTTT